This TCR beta chain stems from a study of T-cell memory formation after mild COVID-19 (dated by TCRdb to the early 2020s). Regarding the complete study: TCR sequence clusters from the two donors were largely donor specific. The cohort was made up of two young adult volunteers, one female and one male, who were previously healthy. In two donors, T-cell clones that expanded and contracted after mild COVID-19 were followed by sequencing TCRalpha and TCRbeta repertoires longitudinally.

PBMCs were isolated by Ficoll-Paque density gradient centrifugation. The sequencing machine was an Illumina NovaSeq 6000. Using 5'RACE with constant-segment primers, TCRalpha and TCRbeta cDNA libraries were constructed, with sample barcodes and unique molecular identifiers added in the process. Trizol reagent was used to extract RNA from every sample. Libraries were amplified in two PCR steps, with a second sample barcode and Illumina TruSeq adapters added in the second step. Libraries were sequenced on an Illumina NovaSeq with 2 x 150 bp paired-end reads. In the original analysis: Reads were demultiplexed and collapsed into UMI-guided consensus sequences with migec v1.2.7. Using mixcr v2.1.11, UMI consensuses were aligned to TRA and TRB V and J templates and then assembled into clonotypes. A clonotype was counted as expanded or contracted only when both edgeR and NoisET called the clonotype significant, with the noise models trained on biological replicates. For edgeR calls, a false discovery rate-adjusted p below 0.01 and a log2 fold-change threshold of 1 were applied. As an exploratory analysis of dynamics, PCA with hierarchical clustering was applied to max-normalized trajectories of the 1000 most abundant clonotypes. Separately sequenced CD4+ and CD8+ repertoires were used to assign a CD4 or CD8 phenotype to each responding clone. The public reads were reprocessed in TCRdb via fastp at Q25 and MiXCR, keeping in-frame beta chains. Rows are combined by CDR3 protein, so each entry shows the most common genes and DNA. Here the V and J calls rest on TCRdb's processing, not on the authors' analysis. This sample has around 370,000 distinct CDR3 sequences in its table, and under 25% of those were observed once. The ten largest account for around 12% of the sample.

Measured from the cysteine to the phenylalanine, the CDR3 is 16 residues long. The read is trimmed to its CDR3 DNA, 48 bases read in frame from base 1. At the junction V is shortened by 5 bases and J by 1 base; bases outside the gene matches: 6. The germline V gene sets CDR1 to SGHTA and CDR2 to FQGNSA. This clonotype was seen ten or more times. The specificity of this receptor is unknown. Qualities for individual bases were not recorded, and no much larger clone is one base off. The research as a whole found: SARS-CoV-2 specificity was not confirmed for the second-wave clones peaking on day 37. Some responding clones were detected in pre-infection memory, which suggested that pre-existing cross-reactive memory T cells had joined the SARS-CoV-2 response. Contracting CD4+ clones were located mainly in the CM and EM memory subsets, whereas CD8+ clones were found to be enriched in EMRA. Clones that contracted from day 15 to 85 showed balanced CD4/CD8 phenotypes, whereas a second wave of clones that expanded from day 15 to 37 leaned towards CD4+. The study included only a couple of mild cases, and larger cohorts that include severe cases with pre-infection samples were judged to be necessary.

The chain uses TRBV7-2 and TRBJ2-7, with 12 bases aligning to TRBD2. The sequenced sample was PBMCs or a T cell subset sorted from them (not recorded which). This receptor was identified in an adult woman who had mild COVID-19 (a few samples of this study predate the infection). The sample titles of this study are shuffled in the database, so cell type and time point are left out; the donor was told from shared clones. In nucleotide form, the sequence is TGTGCCAGCAGCCCCCAGGGACTAGCGGGTTCCTACGAGCAGTACTTC. Its protein is CASSPQGLAGSYEQYF.